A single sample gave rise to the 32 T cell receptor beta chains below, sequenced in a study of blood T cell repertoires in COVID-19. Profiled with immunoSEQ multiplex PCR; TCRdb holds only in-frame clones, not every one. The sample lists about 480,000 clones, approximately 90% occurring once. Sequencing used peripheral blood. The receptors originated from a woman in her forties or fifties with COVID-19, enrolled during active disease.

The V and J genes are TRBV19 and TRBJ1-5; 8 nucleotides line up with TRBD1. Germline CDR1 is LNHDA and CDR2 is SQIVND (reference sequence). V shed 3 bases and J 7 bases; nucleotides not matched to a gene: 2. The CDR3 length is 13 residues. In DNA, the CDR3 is TGTGCCAGTAGTATGGACAGGGAGCAGCCCCAGCATTTT. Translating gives CASSMDREQPQHF. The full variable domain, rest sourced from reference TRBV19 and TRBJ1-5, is DGGITQSPKYLFRKEGQNVTLSCEQNLNHDAMYWYRQDPGQGLRLIYYSQIVNDFQKGDIAEGYSVSREKKESFPLTVTSAQKNPTAFYLCASSMDREQPQHFGDGTRLSIL.

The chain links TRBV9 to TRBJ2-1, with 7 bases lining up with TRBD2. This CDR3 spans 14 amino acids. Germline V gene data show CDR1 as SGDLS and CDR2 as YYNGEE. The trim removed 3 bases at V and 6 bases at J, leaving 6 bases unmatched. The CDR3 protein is CASSEGGTVNEQFF. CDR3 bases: TGTGCCAGCAGCGAGGGAGGGACCGTCAATGAGCAGTTCTTC.

The CDR3 is CASSPREGPYEQYF. CDR3 DNA sequence: TGTGCCAGCAGCCCCCGGGAGGGCCCCTACGAGCAGTACTTC. This chain uses TRBV7-8 with TRBJ2-7, with 8 bases aligning to TRBD2. J gave up 2 bases and V 5 bases, and 5 bases lay outside the gene matches. CDR3 length: 14 residues. Germline V CDR1 and CDR2: SGHVS, FQNEAQ. Complete variable domain (other parts from reference TRBV7-8 and TRBJ2-7): GAGVSQSPRYKVAKRGQDVALRCDPISGHVSLFWYQQALGQGPEFLTYFQNEAQLDKSGLPSDRFFAERPEGSVSTLKIQRTQQEDSAVYLCASSPREGPYEQYFGPGTRLTVT.

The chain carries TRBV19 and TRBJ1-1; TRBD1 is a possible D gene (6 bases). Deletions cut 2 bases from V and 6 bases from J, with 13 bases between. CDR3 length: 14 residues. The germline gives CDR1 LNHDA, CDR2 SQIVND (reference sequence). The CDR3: CASSIQYWGPEAFF. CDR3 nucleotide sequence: TGTGCCAGTAGTATACAGTATTGGGGGCCTGAAGCTTTCTTT. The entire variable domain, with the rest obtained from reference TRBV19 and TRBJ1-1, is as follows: DGGITQSPKYLFRKEGQNVTLSCEQNLNHDAMYWYRQDPGQGLRLIYYSQIVNDFQKGDIAEGYSVSREKKESFPLTVTSAQKNPTAFYLCASSIQYWGPEAFFGQGTRLTVV.

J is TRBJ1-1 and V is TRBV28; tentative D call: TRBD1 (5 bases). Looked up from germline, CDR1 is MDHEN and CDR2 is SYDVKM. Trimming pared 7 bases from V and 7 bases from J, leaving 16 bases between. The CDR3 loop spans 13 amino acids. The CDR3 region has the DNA TGTGCCAGCAATTTCGGAACAGGCATTGAAGCTTTCTTT. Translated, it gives CASNFGTGIEAFF.

As DNA, the CDR3 is TGTGCCAGCAGCTTCCGGACTAGCGGCCGGGATACGCAGTATTTT. Its protein product is CASSFRTSGRDTQYF. The genes are TRBV7-9 and TRBJ2-3; TRBD2 agrees at 10 bases. The trim removed 3 bases at V and 6 bases at J, leaving 6 bases unmatched. The CDR3 loop spans 15 amino acids. From germline, CDR1 is SEHNR and CDR2 FQNEAQ (reference sequence).

The chain's CDR3 is CAVLSRGMNTEAFF. The DNA of the CDR3 is TGTGCCGTCCTGTCCCGAGGCATGAACACTGAAGCTTTCTTT. The chain carries TRBV6-5 and TRBJ1-1; D gene uncertain. V lost 11 bases, J lost 0 bases, and 16 bases lay in between. There are 14 residues in the CDR3. Germline CDR1 reads MNHEY; CDR2 reads SVGAGI.

The DNA of the CDR3 is TGCGCCAGCAGTGATCCGGGACTGAAGAACACTGAAGCTTTCTTT. This gives the protein CASSDPGLKNTEAFF. The chain is built from TRBV10-1 and TRBJ1-1; TRBD1 is a possible D gene (5 bases). Germline lookup yields CDR1 WNHNN and CDR2 SYGVQD (reference sequence). The ends were cut back, 3 bases at V and 1 base at J, with 12 bases in the middle. The CDR3 contains 15 residues.

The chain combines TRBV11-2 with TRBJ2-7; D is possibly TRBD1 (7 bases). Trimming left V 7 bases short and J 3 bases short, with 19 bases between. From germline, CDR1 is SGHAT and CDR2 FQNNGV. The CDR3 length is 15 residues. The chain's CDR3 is CASTPGGDSHYEQYF. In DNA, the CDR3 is TGTGCCAGCACCCCAGGAGGGGACAGCCACTACGAGCAGTACTTC.

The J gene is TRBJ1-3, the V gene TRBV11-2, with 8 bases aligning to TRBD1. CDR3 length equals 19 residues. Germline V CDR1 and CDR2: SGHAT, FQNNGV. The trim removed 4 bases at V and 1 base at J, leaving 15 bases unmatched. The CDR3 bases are TGTGCCAGCAGCTCAATGGGACAGGCAAGAAGGGTATCTGGAAACACCATATATTTT. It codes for CASSSMGQARRVSGNTIYF.

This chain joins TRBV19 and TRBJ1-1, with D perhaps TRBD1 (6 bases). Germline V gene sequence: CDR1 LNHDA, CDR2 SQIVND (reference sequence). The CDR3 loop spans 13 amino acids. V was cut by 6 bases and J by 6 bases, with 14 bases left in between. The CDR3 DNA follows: TGTGCCAGTAGACTTCAAGGACAGTCTGAAGCTTTCTTT. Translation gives CASRLQGQSEAFF.

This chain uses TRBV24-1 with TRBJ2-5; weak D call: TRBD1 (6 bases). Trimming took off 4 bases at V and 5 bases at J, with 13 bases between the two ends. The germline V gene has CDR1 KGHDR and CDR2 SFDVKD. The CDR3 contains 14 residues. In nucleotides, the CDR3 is TGTGCCACCAGTGACTTCGACAGGCAGGAGACCCAGTACTTC. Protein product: CATSDFDRQETQYF.

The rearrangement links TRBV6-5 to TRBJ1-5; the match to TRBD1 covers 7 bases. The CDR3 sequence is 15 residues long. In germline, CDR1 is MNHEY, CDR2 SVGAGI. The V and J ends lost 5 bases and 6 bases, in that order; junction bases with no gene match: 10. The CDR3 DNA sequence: TGTGCCAGCAGTACCCAACAGGGGACCAGTCAGCCCCAGCATTTT. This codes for CASSTQQGTSQPQHF.

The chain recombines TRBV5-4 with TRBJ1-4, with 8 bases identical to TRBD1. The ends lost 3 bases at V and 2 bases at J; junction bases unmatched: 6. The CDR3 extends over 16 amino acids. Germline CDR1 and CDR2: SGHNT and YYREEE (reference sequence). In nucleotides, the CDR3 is TGTGCCAGCAGCTCGGGACAGGAGGGGACTAATGAAAAACTGTTTTTT. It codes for CASSSGQEGTNEKLFF.

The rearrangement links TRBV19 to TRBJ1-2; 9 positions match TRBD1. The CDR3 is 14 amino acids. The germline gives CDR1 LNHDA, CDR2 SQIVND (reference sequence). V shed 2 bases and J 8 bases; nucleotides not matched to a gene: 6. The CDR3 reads CASSIPGQGLGYTF. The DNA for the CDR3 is TGTGCCAGTAGTATACCGGGACAGGGTCTAGGCTACACCTTC. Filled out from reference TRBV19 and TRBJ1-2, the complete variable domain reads DGGITQSPKYLFRKEGQNVTLSCEQNLNHDAMYWYRQDPGQGLRLIYYSQIVNDFQKGDIAEGYSVSREKKESFPLTVTSAQKNPTAFYLCASSIPGQGLGYTFGSGTRLTVV.

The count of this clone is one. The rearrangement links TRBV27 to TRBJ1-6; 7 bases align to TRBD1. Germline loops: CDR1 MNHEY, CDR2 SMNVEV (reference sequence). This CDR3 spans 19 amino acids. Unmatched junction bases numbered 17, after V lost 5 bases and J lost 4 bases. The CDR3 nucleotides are TGTGCCAGCAGTCCCATCATCGGGTCATCCAGGGGGTATAATTCACCCCTCCACTTT. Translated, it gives CASSPIIGSSRGYNSPLHF.

The CDR3 reads CATSDVQGVGAFF. In nucleotides, the CDR3 is TGTGCCACCAGTGATGTACAGGGTGTTGGGGCTTTCTTT. The gene calls are TRBV24-1 and TRBJ1-1; perhaps TRBD1 as D (6 bases). The CDR3 sequence is 13 residues long. Between the trimmed V and J ends, which lost 3 bases and 11 bases, there was a span of 15 bases. Germline CDR1 is KGHDR and CDR2 is SFDVKD.

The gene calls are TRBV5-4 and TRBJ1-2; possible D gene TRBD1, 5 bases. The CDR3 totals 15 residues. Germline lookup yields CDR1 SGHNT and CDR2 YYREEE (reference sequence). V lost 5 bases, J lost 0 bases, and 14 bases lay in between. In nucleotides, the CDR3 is TGTGCCAGCAGGGTGGCGGAGGGGTCTAACTATGGCTACACCTTC. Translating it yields CASRVAEGSNYGYTF. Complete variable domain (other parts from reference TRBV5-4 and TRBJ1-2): ETGVTQSPTHLIKTRGQQVTLRCSSQSGHNTVSWYQQALGQGPQFIFQYYREEENGRGNFPPRFSGLQFPNYSSELNVNALELDDSALYLCASRVAEGSNYGYTFGSGTRLTVV.

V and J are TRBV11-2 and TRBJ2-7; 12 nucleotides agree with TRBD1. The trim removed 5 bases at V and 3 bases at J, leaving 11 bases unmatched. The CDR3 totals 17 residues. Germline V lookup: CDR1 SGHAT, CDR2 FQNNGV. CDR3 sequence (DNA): TGTGCCAGCAGCCTGTCGTTCGGGACAGGGGGCTTCTACGAGCAGTACTTC. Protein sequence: CASSLSFGTGGFYEQYF.

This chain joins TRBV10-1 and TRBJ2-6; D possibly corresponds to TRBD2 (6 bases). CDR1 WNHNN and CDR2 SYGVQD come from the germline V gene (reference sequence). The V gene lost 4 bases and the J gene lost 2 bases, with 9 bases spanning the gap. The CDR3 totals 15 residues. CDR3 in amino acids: CASSVGRPGANVLTF. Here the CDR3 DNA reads TGCGCCAGCAGTGTAGGGAGGCCTGGGGCCAACGTCCTGACTTTC.

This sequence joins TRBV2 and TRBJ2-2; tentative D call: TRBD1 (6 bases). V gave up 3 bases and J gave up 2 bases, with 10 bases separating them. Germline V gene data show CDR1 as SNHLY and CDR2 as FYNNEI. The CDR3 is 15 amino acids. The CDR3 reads CASSEDRLNTGELFF. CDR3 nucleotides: TGTGCCAGCAGTGAGGACAGATTAAACACCGGGGAGCTGTTTTTT.

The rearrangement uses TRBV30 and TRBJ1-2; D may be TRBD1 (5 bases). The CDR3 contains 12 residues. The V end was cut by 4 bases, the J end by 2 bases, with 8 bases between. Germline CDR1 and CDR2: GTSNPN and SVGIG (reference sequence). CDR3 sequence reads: CAWMDNNYGYTF. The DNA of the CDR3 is TGTGCCTGGATGGACAACAACTATGGCTACACCTTC.

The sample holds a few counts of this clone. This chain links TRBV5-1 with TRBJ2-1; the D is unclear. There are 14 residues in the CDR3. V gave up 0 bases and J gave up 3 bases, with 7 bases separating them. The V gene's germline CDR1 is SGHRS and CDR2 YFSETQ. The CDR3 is CASSLAPLYNEQFF. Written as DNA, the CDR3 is TGCGCCAGCAGCTTGGCCCCCCTCTACAATGAGCAGTTCTTC.

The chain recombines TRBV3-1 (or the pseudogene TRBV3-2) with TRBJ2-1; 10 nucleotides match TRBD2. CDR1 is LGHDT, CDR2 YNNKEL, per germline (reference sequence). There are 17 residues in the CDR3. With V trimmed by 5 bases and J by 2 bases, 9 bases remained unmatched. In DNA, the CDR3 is TGTGCCAGCAGCACGCGGACTAGCGGTGAAACCTACAATGAGCAGTTCTTC. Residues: CASSTRTSGETYNEQFF.

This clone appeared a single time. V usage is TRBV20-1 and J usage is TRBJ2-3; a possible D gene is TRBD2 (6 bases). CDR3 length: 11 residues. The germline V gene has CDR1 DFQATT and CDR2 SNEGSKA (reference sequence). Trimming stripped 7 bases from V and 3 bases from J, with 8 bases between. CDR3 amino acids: CSVRGTDTQYF. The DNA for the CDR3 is TGCAGTGTTCGGGGGACAGATACGCAGTATTTT.

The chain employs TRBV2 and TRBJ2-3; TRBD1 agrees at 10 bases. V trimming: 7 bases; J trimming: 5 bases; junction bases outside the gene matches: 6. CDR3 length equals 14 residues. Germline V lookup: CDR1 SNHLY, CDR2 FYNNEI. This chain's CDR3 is CASKRDRGVDTQYF. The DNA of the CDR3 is TGTGCCAGCAAGCGGGACAGGGGAGTAGATACGCAGTATTTT.

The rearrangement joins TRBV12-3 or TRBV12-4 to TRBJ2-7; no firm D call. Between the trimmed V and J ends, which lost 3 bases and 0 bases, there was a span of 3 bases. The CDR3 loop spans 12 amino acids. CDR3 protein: CASSFNSYEQYF. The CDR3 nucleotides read TGTGCCAGCAGTTTTAACTCCTACGAGCAGTACTTC.

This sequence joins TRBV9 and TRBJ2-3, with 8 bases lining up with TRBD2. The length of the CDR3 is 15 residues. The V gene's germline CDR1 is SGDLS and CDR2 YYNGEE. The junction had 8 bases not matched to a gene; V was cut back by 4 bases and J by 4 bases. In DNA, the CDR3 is TGTGCCAGCAGCTCCAGACTAGCGCGGGCAGATACGCAGTATTTT. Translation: CASSSRLARADTQYF.

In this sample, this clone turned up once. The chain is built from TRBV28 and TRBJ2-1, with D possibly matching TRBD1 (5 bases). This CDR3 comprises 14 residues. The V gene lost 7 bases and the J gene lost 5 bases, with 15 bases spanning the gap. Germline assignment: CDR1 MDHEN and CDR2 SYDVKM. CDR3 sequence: CASTRQPADNEQFF. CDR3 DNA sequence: TGTGCCAGCACCAGACAGCCCGCCGACAATGAGCAGTTCTTC.

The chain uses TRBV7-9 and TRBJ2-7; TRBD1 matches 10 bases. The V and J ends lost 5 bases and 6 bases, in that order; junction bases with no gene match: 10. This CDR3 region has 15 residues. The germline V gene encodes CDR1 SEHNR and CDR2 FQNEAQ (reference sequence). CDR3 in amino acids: CASSPGQGKASEQYF. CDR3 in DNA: TGTGCCAGCAGCCCGGGACAGGGGAAAGCGAGCGAGCAGTACTTC.

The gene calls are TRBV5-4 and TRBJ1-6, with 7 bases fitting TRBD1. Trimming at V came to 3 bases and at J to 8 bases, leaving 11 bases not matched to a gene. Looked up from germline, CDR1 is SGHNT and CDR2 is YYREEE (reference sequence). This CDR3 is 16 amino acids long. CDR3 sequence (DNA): TGTGCCAGCAGCTACCCTCTTACAGGGGAGCATTCACCCCTCCACTTT. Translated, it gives CASSYPLTGEHSPLHF.

The CDR3 here is CASSWAYSEAFF. The CDR3, as DNA: TGTGCCAGCAGCTGGGCCTATTCTGAAGCTTTCTTT. The rearrangement links TRBV5-6 to TRBJ1-1; D remains ambiguous. Trimming took 3 bases from V and 6 from J, leaving 9 bases between them. The CDR3 is 12 residues long. CDR1 SGHDT and CDR2 YYEEEE come from the germline V gene.